This T cell receptor beta chain was sequenced during a study of blood T cell repertoires in COVID-19. This clone was recorded once. Generated by immunoSEQ multiplex PCR, the TCRdb table keeps only in-frame clones and is missing some. The table lists hundreds of thousands of clones, around 86% of them singletons. The V gene's germline CDR1 is LNHDA and CDR2 SQIVND (reference sequence). The J segment lost 5 bases and the V segment lost 6 bases, leaving 12 bases of the junction unmatched. The CDR3 runs to 15 residues. The sequencing sample was made of peripheral blood. The clonotype was recovered from a woman in her thirties with active or convalescent COVID-19. The rearrangement links TRBV19 to TRBJ2-5, with 7 positions matching TRBD1. DNA of the CDR3: TGTGCCAGTAGGGTTTCAGAGGGGGCGAGGGAGACCCAGTACTTC. Translating gives CASRVSEGARETQYF. The full variable domain, with the rest looked up from reference TRBV19 and TRBJ2-5, is DGGITQSPKYLFRKEGQNVTLSCEQNLNHDAMYWYRQDPGQGLRLIYYSQIVNDFQKGDIAEGYSVSREKKESFPLTVTSAQKNPTAFYLCASRVSEGARETQYFGPGTRLLVL.